Each of the 18 T cell receptor beta chains below was sequenced from the same sample in a study of T cell repertoires in cytomegalovirus infection. One entry per CDR3 protein, called by TCRdb with MiXCR from the reads. The sample lists roughly 500,000 distinct CDR3 sequences, roughly 10% seen once, with more than 8.5% in the top ten. Sequencing was carried out using PBMCs. These receptors all stem from a human donor in good health (CMV status not recorded). Some clones in this sample may be carry-over from other donors' samples.

This clonotype showed up many times. The chain has TRBV7-6 and TRBJ2-5; D may match TRBD1 or TRBD2 (5 bases each). The V and J ends lost 5 bases and 7 bases respectively, with 14 bases between them. Germline values: CDR1 SGHVS, CDR2 FNYEAQ. The CDR3 length is 13 residues. The CDR3 nucleotides read TGTGCCAGCAGCCGAGGGACCGAGGGGACCCAGTACTTC. This codes for CASSRGTEGTQYF.

This clonotype was detected ten times or more. The chain recombines TRBV7-2 with TRBJ2-1; weak D call: TRBD2 (5 bases). Trimming took off 2 bases at V and 6 bases at J, with 8 bases between the two ends. CDR3 length: 13 amino acids. Germline V lookup: CDR1 SGHTA, CDR2 FQGNSA. CDR3 sequence: CASSLSRANEQFF. The CDR3, as DNA: TGTGCCAGCAGCTTATCGCGGGCCAATGAGCAGTTCTTC.

The table lists this clonotype with a few counts. The chain joins TRBV29-1 to TRBJ2-1; 12 nucleotides match TRBD2. V lost 6 bases and J lost 9; bases outside the gene matches: 12. Germline V lookup: CDR1 SQVTM, CDR2 ANQGSEA. The length of the CDR3 is 15 residues. This CDR3 reads CSVTLRLAGEGEQFF. The CDR3 region has the DNA TGCAGCGTCACCCTGAGACTAGCGGGAGAAGGTGAGCAGTTCTTC.

V gene TRBV19 combines with J gene TRBJ1-1, with TRBD1 matching 8 bases. Germline lookup yields CDR1 LNHDA and CDR2 SQIVND (reference sequence). With 2 bases clipped from V and 6 bases from J, the junction kept 11 bases outside the gene matches. This CDR3 spans 16 amino acids. This CDR3 reads CASSISSPGGISEAFF. The CDR3 DNA reads TGTGCCAGTAGTATATCCTCCCCAGGGGGCATCTCTGAAGCTTTCTTT.

This clonotype was detected only a few times. V and J are TRBV5-4 and TRBJ2-1, with 13 nucleotides matching TRBD2. V shed 1 base and J 10 bases; nucleotides not matched to a gene: 2. CDR3 length: 14 amino acids. Germline-derived CDR1 and CDR2 are SGHNT and YYREEE (reference sequence). The DNA for the CDR3 is TGTGCCAGCAGCTTGACTAGCGGGAGGGTCGAGCAGTTCTTC. This encodes CASSLTSGRVEQFF.

In this sample, this clonotype turned up many times. The chain links TRBV20-1 to TRBJ2-1, with D perhaps TRBD2 (6 bases). Trimming stripped 5 bases from V and 1 base from J, with 15 bases between. CDR1 and CDR2 (germline): DFQATT, SNEGSKA (reference sequence). The CDR3 runs 15 residues. As DNA, the CDR3 is TGCAGTGCTGAACCACTAGCTACGTCCTACAATGAGCAGTTCTTC. Amino acids: CSAEPLATSYNEQFF.

This clonotype occurred many times. The genes are TRBV6-5 and TRBJ2-1; possibly TRBD1 for D (6 bases). Trimming took 2 bases from V and 2 from J, leaving 10 bases between them. This CDR3 has 15 amino acids. CDR1 is MNHEY, CDR2 SVGAGI, per germline. CDR3 DNA sequence: TGTGCCAGCAGTTACGACAGGCCTACCTACAATGAGCAGTTCTTC. As protein: CASSYDRPTYNEQFF.

In its sample, this clonotype was seen many times. The chain couples TRBV6-2 or TRBV6-3 to TRBJ1-1, with a weak D call TRBD1 (6 bases). CDR3 length: 14 residues. Germline CDR1 reads MNHEY; CDR2 reads SVGEGT. V was clipped by 8 bases and J by 1 base, with 14 bases between them. The CDR3 spells CASGTRTANTEAFF. The CDR3 DNA reads as TGTGCCAGCGGAACCCGGACAGCGAACACTGAAGCTTTCTTT.

This clonotype was detected ten times or more. This rearrangement joins TRBV6-1 to TRBJ2-4; D not certain. The germline CDR1 and CDR2 sequences are MNHNS and SASEGT. The V end was cut by 2 bases, the J end by 3 bases, with 14 bases between. The CDR3 loop spans 16 amino acids. The CDR3 region has the DNA TGTGCCAGCAGTGAATCGTTATCACAATACAAAAACATTCAGTACTTC. Its translation: CASSESLSQYKNIQYF.

The rearrangement uses TRBV5-1 and TRBJ2-7, with TRBD2 matching 8 bases. Germline CDR1 reads SGHRS; CDR2 reads YFSETQ. Trimming removed 4 bases from V and 0 bases from J; junction bases left unmatched: 3. The CDR3 sequence is 14 residues long. This CDR3 reads CASSTREGSYEQYF. In nucleotides, the CDR3 is TGCGCCAGCAGCACCCGGGAGGGCTCCTACGAGCAGTACTTC.

This clonotype was detected only a few times. The chain employs TRBV13 and TRBJ2-2; 10 positions match TRBD2. The J segment lost 2 bases and the V segment lost 4 bases, leaving 13 bases of the junction unmatched. CDR1 and CDR2 (germline): PRHDT, FYEKMQ (reference sequence). The CDR3 runs 19 residues. CDR3 in DNA: TGTGCCAGCAGCTCCACCCTCCCCCTAGCGGGAGAAAACACCGGGGAGCTGTTTTTT. Translated: CASSSTLPLAGENTGELFF.

This clonotype was found a few times. This rearrangement joins TRBV19 to TRBJ1-6, with 7 positions matching TRBD1. The CDR3 loop spans 17 amino acids. CDR1 is LNHDA, CDR2 SQIVND, per germline (reference sequence). V lost 8 bases to trimming and J lost 0 bases; unmatched junction nucleotides: 10. CDR3 in amino acids: CASGTDQLSSYNSPLHF. CDR3 sequence (DNA): TGTGCCAGTGGGACAGATCAACTGAGCTCCTATAATTCACCCCTCCACTTT. Drawing the rest from reference TRBV19 and TRBJ1-6, the complete variable domain is DGGITQSPKYLFRKEGQNVTLSCEQNLNHDAMYWYRQDPGQGLRLIYYSQIVNDFQKGDIAEGYSVSREKKESFPLTVTSAQKNPTAFYLCASGTDQLSSYNSPLHFGNGTRLTVT.

Only a few counts were recorded for this clonotype. This chain links TRBV6-4 with TRBJ1-1, with D possibly TRBD1 on 6 matching bases. V gave up 5 bases and J gave up 5 bases, with 12 bases separating them. The CDR3 runs 13 residues. Germline CDR1 and CDR2: MRHNA and SNTAGT. For the CDR3, the DNA is TGTGCCAGCAGTACAGGGATGTGGACTGAAGCTTTCTTT. This codes for CASSTGMWTEAFF.

This clonotype was counted ten times or more. This chain links TRBV7-9 with TRBJ1-4; D not resolved. Germline CDR1 SEHNR, CDR2 FQNEAQ (reference sequence). The CDR3 has 15 amino acids. Trimming shortened V by 5 bases and J by 0 bases, and 10 bases separated the two germline ends. The chain's CDR3 is CASSPTIATNEKLFF. DNA for the CDR3: TGTGCCAGCAGCCCGACAATCGCAACTAATGAAAAACTGTTTTTT.

This clonotype was picked up a small number of times. V gene TRBV14 combines with J gene TRBJ2-2, with D possibly TRBD2 on 6 matching bases. CDR3 length: 17 amino acids. Germline lookup yields CDR1 SGHDN and CDR2 FVKESK. V lost 1 base, J lost 6 bases, and 18 bases lay in between. CDR3: CASSQARGALVSGELFF. CDR3 sequence (DNA): TGTGCCAGCAGCCAAGCCCGCGGGGCGCTGGTGTCCGGGGAGCTGTTTTTT.

This clonotype was seen repeatedly, ten times or more. The chain joins TRBV27 to TRBJ1-5; no reliable D call. The CDR3 runs to 14 residues. CDR1 MNHEY and CDR2 SMNVEV come from the germline V gene (reference sequence). Trimming took 7 bases from V and 2 from J, leaving 12 bases between them. CDR3 DNA: TGTGCCAGCAAGGTGGGCGCTGGCAATCAGCCCCAGCATTTT. It codes for CASKVGAGNQPQHF.

The sample holds many counts of this clonotype. This rearrangement joins TRBV7-3 to TRBJ1-2; 8 bases agree with TRBD1. Germline CDR1 and CDR2: SGHTA and FQGTGA. Germline trimming cut 2 bases from V and 11 bases from J; bases unmatched to any gene: 13. CDR3 size: 15 residues. CDR3 in amino acids: CASSLGSSGQGGYTF. The CDR3 nucleotides are TGTGCCAGCAGCTTAGGTTCGAGTGGACAGGGTGGATACACCTTC. The full variable domain, its missing parts supplied by reference TRBV7-3 and TRBJ1-2, is GAGVSQTPSNKVTEKGKYVELRCDPISGHTALYWYRQSLGQGPEFLIYFQGTGAADDSGLPNDRFFAVRPEGSVSTLKIQRTERGDSAVYLCASSLGSSGQGGYTFGSGTRLTVV.

Details on this clonotype: A much larger clone lies one base from this, so it may be a read error. This chain joins TRBV29-1 and TRBJ2-7; either TRBD1 or TRBD2 may supply D (6 bases each). Germline V gives CDR1 SQVTM, CDR2 ANQGSEA. This CDR3 is 16 amino acids long. V was trimmed by 5 bases and J by 0 bases, leaving 20 bases between them. The CDR3 DNA sequence: TGCAGCGTTTTACATAGGGGGGACTGGGCCTCCTACGAGCAGTACTTC. Its protein product is CSVLHRGDWASYEQYF.